The clone carrying this T cell receptor (beta chain) has at least ten counts. The data originate from a study of Graves' ophthalmopathy and Graves' hyperthyroidism. The CDR3 has 15 amino acids. The germline CDR1 and CDR2 sequences are LNHDA and SQIVND (reference sequence). Clinicians made diagnoses from clinical symptoms, serum thyroxine, TRAb, thyroid ultrasound and orbital computed tomography. PBMCs were obtained from roughly 10 ml of fresh peripheral blood. Investigators amplified TCR beta CDR3 regions from RNA transcripts. HTBI primers primed a first-round RT-PCR, and a second-round multiplex PCR followed. MiXCR was run by TCRdb on the multiplex PCR reads, yielding one entry per CDR3 protein. Altogether about 400,000 distinct CDR3 sequences are present, about 18% being singletons, with the ten largest covering about 1.6%.

The sample consisted of peripheral blood. V is TRBV19 and J is TRBJ1-6; no firm D call. This clonotype was sampled from a young woman with Graves' ophthalmopathy. DNA of the CDR3: TGTGCTGATGAGGGTTCGGCCTTGATTAATTCACCCCTCCACTTT. It is translated as CADEGSALINSPLHF.